This T cell receptor (beta chain) originates from a study of glioma-infiltrating T cells (dated by TCRdb to about 2016). Describing the broader study: Low-grade gliomas were represented by WHO grade II oligodendrogliomas or astrocytomas, and glioblastomas were represented by WHO grade IV tumors that were sampled at initial rather than recurrent diagnosis. Before surgery, glioma patients were given dexamethasone for six or fewer days. Blood libraries targeted roughly 4- to 11-fold sequencing coverage of 920,000 or so peripheral T cells. Glioma tissue, non-neoplastic brain tissue and matched peripheral blood mononuclear cells were used as sources from which TCR alpha- and beta-chain repertoires were sequenced. To measure how far tissue and blood T-cell populations diverged, each tissue-infiltrating repertoire was compared against the peripheral blood repertoire of the same patient. The paired cohort was made up of three low-grade glioma patients, eight or nine primary glioblastoma patients and three non-glioma patients who contributed non-neoplastic brain tissue. Points the paper makes about the study in general: VJ-independent divergence between tissue and blood was lower than expected in non-neoplastic patients but higher than expected in all gliomas, particularly low-grade gliomas. Patients with low tissue-blood divergence were marked by a signature set of shared blood CDR3 motifs, and this signature set was depleted in highly divergent patients. Very few CDR3 sequences were found to be shared between tissue and blood, and this scarcity was attributed to high CDR3 diversity and limited sampling. Small numbers underpinned the group comparisons: roughly 8 glioblastoma patients, three low-grade glioma patients and three non-neoplastic patients.

TCR alpha and beta CDR3 regions were amplified with the iRepertoire nested amplicon-rescue multiplex PCR (arm-PCR) platform from RNA. The input for one-step reverse transcription and amplification was roughly 85-400 ng of either tissue mRNA or PBMC total RNA. Following bead purification, Illumina adapters were added through a secondary multiplex PCR, and the libraries were then gel-purified between 200 and 400 bp. Internal 6-nucleotide barcodes were carried by the libraries and were used for demultiplexing. The libraries were sequenced on an Illumina MiSeq using 2x220 or 2x250 nucleotide paired-end reads. In the paper's pipeline: Paired reads were merged with FLASH 1.2.11 and aligned to the GRCh37 human genome with BWA-MEM before extracting TRA and TRB reads. An IMGT-derived reference of cassette sequences and CDR3 motifs, with pseudogenes included, was used for V and J assignment. Reads were translated in three frames, and productive CDR3s were defined as those with a C...FGXG motif and no stop codons. Unique combinations of V-J cassette pair and CDR3 amino acid sequence were defined as clonotypes. Hamming distance filtering was applied to reads, with thresholds set by the sequence error rate of each sample in mapped regions. The public reads were reanalyzed by TCRdb: fastp trimming at Q25, MiXCR alignment, in-frame beta chains only. Every entry covers one CDR3 protein and lists the most common genes and DNA from its rows. TCRdb, not the authors, supplied the V and J calls. The sample table holds more than 300,000 distinct CDR3 sequences, of which around 38% were seen once. Jointly, the top ten make up about 11% of the sample.

Immediately after resection, surgical brain or tumor specimens were cryofrozen in liquid nitrogen, and peripheral blood cells were collected at the same time. About this clonotype itself: What this receptor recognizes is not known. This sequence may be a read error, since a much larger clone differs from it by one base.

The sequence came from a human donor with low-grade glioma or glioblastoma, undergoing nonglioma brain surgery, or in good health (not recorded which). Source material: glioma tissue, nonneoplastic brain tissue, or PBMCs (not recorded which).

The DNA sequence is TGTGCCAGCAGTTTTGGGACACCTCTCGAGCAGTACTTC. The resulting protein is CASSFGTPLEQYF. The chain is assembled from TRBV28 and TRBJ2-7; the D segment could be TRBD1, given 6 matching bases. Relative to germline, V is 3 bases shorter and J is 6 bases shorter, with 12 bases between their ends. The CDR3 sequence holds 13 residues, the cysteine and phenylalanine included. The CDR3 DNA has 39 bases and is translated from base 1. The germline V gene yields MDHEN for CDR1 and SYDVKM for CDR2.